This TCR beta chain was documented in a study of graft-versus-host responses after intestinal transplantation (dated by TCRdb to about 2021). Broadly, across the study: The transplants that recipients received were multivisceral, liver-intestinal, or isolated intestinal. Of the approximately 25 intestinal transplant recipients enrolled in the cohort, one of whom was a retransplant, a few patients without pretransplant specimens were excluded. Donor T cell macrochimerism was defined as a peak of at least 4% donor T cells among recipient peripheral blood mononuclear cells. After intestinal transplantation, graft-versus-host and host-versus-graft alloreactive T cell clones were followed in the graft, circulation and bone marrow using bulk TCR-beta CDR3 sequencing. Rather than going through the commercial service, samples from three later patients were sequenced in-house on an Illumina MiSeq and processed with MiXCR. All recipients received anti-thymocyte globulin induction followed by maintenance tacrolimus and steroids for 3 to 4 years. To identify alloreactive clones, pre-transplant mixed lymphocyte reaction products were sequenced and then compared with unstimulated pre-transplant donor and recipient T cells.

The study at large found these results: Conclusions were limited by the relatively low number and heterogeneity of intestinal transplant patients. In patients with donor T cell macrochimerism, the allografts had high GvH to HvG T cell clonal ratios. GvH clones were detected in recipient bone marrow, and some appeared earlier in ileal mucosa or blood, consistent with an intestinal mucosal origin. Early after transplant, peak levels of circulating GvH clones were associated with declines in HvG clones.

The junction carries 19 bases between V and J, which are trimmed by 6 bases and 4 bases respectively. Spanning cysteine to phenylalanine, the CDR3 consists of 15 amino acids. CDR3 DNA is the only sequence kept; it has 45 bases, read in frame from the first base. According to the germline V gene, CDR1 reads MDHEN and CDR2 reads SYDVKM. With respect to this clone: Its antigen is still unknown. No base quality information exists; no much larger clone differs at one position.

The receptor library was made with the immunoSEQ multiplex PCR assay. For most patients, genomic DNA was isolated with the Qiagen DNeasy Blood and Tissue Kit and sent frozen to Adaptive Biotechnologies for TCR sequencing. For most patients, genomic DNA was subjected to high-throughput TCR-beta CDR3 sequencing by Adaptive Biotechnologies. The paper's processing steps were these. Adaptive's ImmunoSEQ software was the source of the TCR sequencing data for 15 to 20 patients, while a few other patients were processed with MiXCR and VDJtools. To correct CD4 versus CD8 sorting errors, any sequence found in both subsets at a frequency ratio below 5:1 was removed. Because the origin of CDR3 nucleotide sequences shared between donor and recipient could not be assigned, those sequences were removed. At least 2-fold expansion over unstimulated cells and a minimum CFSE-low frequency of 0.002% (template counts) or 0.001% (read counts) were required for clones to be classified as alloreactive. A clone was considered mappable if detected in the sequenced pre-transplant spleen, lymph node, or MLR CFSE-low populations of the donor or recipient. The cumulative frequency of alloreactive clones was calculated as a percentage of all sequences, weighted by copy number. The table was pulled from immuneACCESS by TCRdb, which kept in-frame rearrangements only. Such tables lose some clones; where checked, under half of the loss comes from unresolved V genes, and the rest has no known cause. V, J and clone size were drawn from that table, and D and trimming were deduced from the DNA. This sample gives over 100,000 clones in total; over 80% of them show up just once. Clones ranked in the top ten supply about 0.11% of the sample.

According to the study, the label for this sample's time point signals: cells obtained before transplantation from donor or recipient. CD3+CD4+ and CD3+CD8+ populations were FACS-sorted from unstimulated pre-transplant donor and recipient cells taken from spleen or lymph nodes. The receptor was isolated from a human donor who received an intestinal transplant. The starting material was unstimulated CD4+ T cells sorted from spleen or lymph node cells, obtained before intestinal transplant. The sequence links TRBV28 to TRBJ2-7; tentative D gene TRBD2, with 6 bases matching. The DNA is TGTGCCAGCAGGACGATAGAGGGCGGGAAGTACGAGCAGTACTTC. This sequence encodes CASRTIEGGKYEQYF.